One and the same sample provided the 10 T cell receptor beta chains below, sequenced in a study of cytomegalovirus exposure and HLA in healthy donors. The study ran its PCR with 60 Vbeta and 13 Jbeta primers. TCRdb's copy holds only in-frame clones and misses some; the assay was immunoSEQ multiplex PCR. The sample has roughly 130,000 clones, just over 65% seen once. Sample: PBMCs. The source is a man aged 18 to 29 in good health and CMV-seronegative.

The chain has TRBV6-1 and TRBJ1-5, with D perhaps matching TRBD1 (6 bases). Per the germline V gene, CDR1 is MNHNS and CDR2 is SASEGT. This CDR3 is 15 amino acids long. Trimming removed 6 bases from V and 6 bases from J, with 18 bases in between. For the CDR3, the DNA is TGTGCCAGCAGACTACAGGGAAAGAGGGGTCAGCCCCAGCATTTT. Translated: CASRLQGKRGQPQHF.

This clone was counted only a few times. This chain links TRBV7-2 with TRBJ2-2, with D maybe TRBD1 (6 bases). This CDR3 has 16 amino acids. Germline CDR1 is SGHTA and CDR2 is FQGNSA. V was pared by 3 bases and J by 1 base, with 12 bases between. CDR3 protein: CASSFDSGQNTGELFF. For the CDR3, the DNA is TGTGCCAGCAGCTTTGACTCGGGACAGAACACCGGGGAGCTGTTTTTT.

The J gene is TRBJ1-1, the V gene TRBV18, with 9 bases fitting TRBD1. This CDR3 has 14 amino acids. The germline gives CDR1 KGHSH, CDR2 LQKENI. V was pared by 5 bases and J by 1 base, with 2 bases of the junction left unmatched. The CDR3 DNA sequence: TGTGCCAGCTCAGGACAGGGGCCGAACACTGAAGCTTTCTTT. Translated: CASSGQGPNTEAFF.

This rearrangement joins TRBV6-6 to TRBJ1-2; 7 nucleotides agree with TRBD1. CDR3 length: 16 amino acids. Trimming took 0 bases from V and 7 from J; bases not matched to a gene: 11. Germline V lookup: CDR1 MNHNY, CDR2 SVGAGI (reference sequence). The CDR3 loop is CASSYSRQGVPGGYTF. In DNA form, the CDR3 reads TGTGCCAGCAGTTACTCGAGGCAGGGGGTGCCGGGTGGCTACACCTTC.

The chain carries TRBV27 and TRBJ1-5, with TRBD1 matching over 7 bases. Germline assignment: CDR1 MNHEY and CDR2 SMNVEV (reference sequence). V was clipped by 5 bases and J by 1 base; unmatched bases: 8. The CDR3 runs to 16 residues. This chain's CDR3 is CASSPTGTVSNQPQHF. CDR3 bases: TGTGCCAGCAGTCCCACCGGGACAGTCAGCAATCAGCCCCAGCATTTT.

This clone was seen more than once but under ten times. This chain uses TRBV18 with TRBJ2-5; possible D gene TRBD2, 6 bases. CDR3 length: 14 residues. CDR1 is KGHSH and CDR2 is LQKENI in the germline V gene. Trimming removed 4 bases from V and 2 bases from J, with 11 bases in between. The CDR3 sequence: CASSRGTSQETQYF. DNA of the CDR3: TGTGCCAGCTCACGAGGGACTTCACAAGAGACCCAGTACTTC.

This clone has a handful of counts. The chain links TRBV7-2 to TRBJ2-5; 10 bases fit TRBD2. The CDR3 contains 15 residues. Germline V lookup: CDR1 SGHTA, CDR2 FQGNSA. J gave up 4 bases and V 1 base, and 3 bases lay outside the gene matches. The CDR3 DNA is TGTGCCAGCAGCTTAGTAGCGGGGGGCCTAGAGACCCAGTACTTC. Translation gives CASSLVAGGLETQYF.

V and J are TRBV19 and TRBJ1-2, with D perhaps TRBD1 (5 bases). The CDR3 runs 11 residues. The V end lost 3 bases, the J end lost 10 bases, and 9 bases lay between the germline ends. Germline V CDR1 and CDR2: LNHDA, SQIVND (reference sequence). CDR3 in amino acids: CASSMGGDYTF. The CDR3 DNA sequence: TGTGCCAGTAGTATGGGAGGGGACTACACCTTC.

As concerns this clone: This specimen includes other DNA sequences encoding the same CDR3. The chain carries TRBV28 and TRBJ1-1; D possibly corresponds to TRBD1 (6 bases). Looked up from germline, CDR1 is MDHEN and CDR2 is SYDVKM. The CDR3 consists of 12 residues. Trimming stripped 5 bases from V and 8 bases from J, with 12 bases between. DNA of the CDR3: TGTGCCAGCAGTCCAGTCGACAGGGAAGCTTTCTTT. Its protein is CASSPVDREAFF.

The chain links TRBV25-1 to TRBJ1-1; D remains ambiguous. CDR3 length equals 14 residues. Trimming took off 1 base at V and 4 bases at J, with 10 bases between the two ends. CDR1 and CDR2 (germline): MGHDK, SYGVNS. The CDR3 DNA is TGTGCCAGCAGTGAATCAGGTCGGCGCACTGAAGCTTTCTTT. Translating it yields CASSESGRRTEAFF.